This paragraph reports one T cell receptor (beta chain). Antigen unknown. This specimen comes from a study of response to subunit inactivated influenza vaccine. General study results and limits: It was the authors' suggestion that each seasonal influenza vaccination recruits few new T cells.

MiXCR, run by TCRdb on the RT-PCR reads, gives a single entry per CDR3 protein. The repertoire holds fewer than 700,000 distinct CDR3 sequences, with over 10% as singletons. Germline values: CDR1 DFQATT, CDR2 SNEGSKA (reference sequence). Trimming pared 3 bases from V and 1 base from J, leaving 11 bases between. This CDR3 has 14 amino acids. This chain links TRBV20-1 with TRBJ2-3, with no clear D. This TCR came from a man aged 50 to 59 who received an inactivated influenza vaccine. The input for sequencing was PBMCs from blood, taken about 6 weeks after vaccination. The CDR3 reads CSASPPTGTDTQYF. CDR3 DNA sequence: TGCAGTGCTAGCCCCCCGACGGGCACAGATACGCAGTATTTT.